Below, 2 T cell receptor beta chains from the same sample are listed, as sequenced in a study of blood T cells in healthy people across ages. Primers used in a second PCR of about 6 to 11 cycles were a sample-barcoded 5' primer and a J-beta primer mix. TCRdb redid the calling of the 5' RACE reads with MiXCR, one entry per CDR3 protein. The sample lists 800,000 to 950,000 distinct CDR3 sequences, roughly 52% seen once, with around an eighth in the top ten. Sequencing was performed on blood. The receptors were sampled from a man aged 25-45 years in good health.

This clonotype has just a few counts. This chain links TRBV12-3 or TRBV12-4 with TRBJ1-2; D is unresolved. The length of the CDR3 is 14 residues. V was pared by 6 bases and J by 4 bases, with 15 bases between. CDR3 in amino acids: CASRFETSSYGYTF. Here the CDR3 DNA reads TGTGCCAGCAGATTCGAGACAAGCTCCTATGGCTACACCTTC.

A few counts support this clonotype. This chain links TRBV12-3 or TRBV12-4 with TRBJ1-1, with unresolved D. CDR3 size: 12 residues. The V end lost 5 bases, the J end lost 4 bases, and 8 bases lay between the germline ends. The CDR3 is CASSPHSTEAFF. In DNA, the CDR3 is TGTGCCAGCAGTCCTCATAGCACTGAAGCTTTCTTT.